The next 8 T cell receptor beta chains were all read from a single sample in a study of identical twins. Using its own MiXCR run on the 5' RACE reads, TCRdb lists one record per CDR3 protein. The top ten hold approximately 0.25% of the sample, which has 1.5 million to 2 million distinct CDR3 sequences, about 32% seen once. The sample comprised cord blood. The receptors derive from a newborn girl in good health.

This chain links TRBV7-2 with TRBJ2-1; tentative D call: TRBD2 (6 bases). In germline, CDR1 is SGHTA, CDR2 FQGNSA. V lost 1 base and J 4 bases, leaving 14 bases between the germline ends. This CDR3 is 16 amino acids long. The CDR3: CASSLDFGGPYNEQFF. The CDR3 bases are TGTGCCAGCAGCTTAGATTTCGGGGGACCGTACAATGAGCAGTTCTTC.

A few counts support this clonotype. The chain couples TRBV28 to TRBJ2-7; D gene unclear. Between the trimmed V and J ends, which lost 4 bases and 0 bases, there was a span of 13 bases. Germline V gene sequence: CDR1 MDHEN, CDR2 SYDVKM. The CDR3 length is 15 residues. The CDR3 sequence is CASSSPAYISYEQYF. CDR3 coding DNA: TGTGCCAGCAGTTCCCCAGCCTACATCTCCTACGAGCAGTACTTC.

In its sample, this clonotype was seen a few times. The genes are TRBV20-1 and TRBJ2-7, with unresolved D. Per germline, CDR1 DFQATT and CDR2 SNEGSKA (reference sequence). The V and J ends lost 3 bases and 2 bases respectively, with 11 bases between them. This CDR3 spans 13 amino acids. The CDR3 reads CSASSGSTYEQYF. The CDR3, as DNA: TGCAGTGCTAGTTCCGGCTCCACCTACGAGCAGTACTTC.

The CDR3 DNA is TGTGCCAGCTCCTTTAGCGGGGGAATTAACACAGATACGCAGTATTTT. Translated, it gives CASSFSGGINTDTQYF. This chain connects TRBV2 to TRBJ2-3; 9 bases agree with TRBD2. The trim removed 8 bases at V and 2 bases at J, leaving 11 bases unmatched. Germline-derived CDR1 and CDR2 are SNHLY and FYNNEI. The CDR3 consists of 16 residues. The complete variable domain, with remaining parts taken from reference TRBV2 and TRBJ2-3, reads EPEVTQTPSHQVTQMGQEVILRCVPISNHLYFYWYRQILGQKVEFLVSFYNNEISEKSEIFDDQFSVERPDGSNFTLKIRSTKLEDSAMYFCASSFSGGINTDTQYFGPGTRLTVL.

V usage is TRBV10-3 and J usage is TRBJ1-6; TRBD1 might be the D (5 bases). The V gene's germline CDR1 is ENHRY and CDR2 SYGVKD. The CDR3 has 13 amino acids. Between the trimmed V and J ends, which lost 2 bases and 8 bases, there was a span of 7 bases. The CDR3 is CAISEAGHSPLHF. The DNA for the CDR3 is TGTGCCATCAGTGAGGCAGGGCATTCACCCCTCCACTTT.

This clonotype has only a few counts. DNA of the CDR3: TGCAGTGCTAGAGTTAGGCGGGAACGAAAACTGTTTTTT. It codes for CSARVRRERKLFF. The genes are TRBV20-1 and TRBJ1-4; no clear D. Per the germline V gene, CDR1 is DFQATT and CDR2 is SNEGSKA (reference sequence). V was clipped by 1 base and J by 10 bases, with 13 bases between them. This CDR3 has 13 residues.

This clonotype has only a few counts. V usage is TRBV7-6 and J usage is TRBJ2-3; no clear D gene. The CDR3 is 14 residues long. The ends were cut back, 4 bases at V and 1 base at J, with 9 bases in the middle. Germline CDR1 is SGHVS and CDR2 is FNYEAQ. The CDR3 loop is CASSSLTRTDTQYF. The CDR3 DNA follows: TGTGCCAGCAGCTCCCTGACTCGCACAGATACGCAGTATTTT.

This clonotype was seen at least ten times. The CDR3 DNA reads TGCAGCGTTGAAGAATTCACAGATACGCAGTATTTT. Encoded protein: CSVEEFTDTQYF. This chain connects TRBV29-1 to TRBJ2-3; D is unresolved. Per the germline V gene, CDR1 is SQVTM and CDR2 is ANQGSEA. Trimming shortened V by 0 bases and J by 2 bases, and 3 bases separated the two germline ends. The CDR3 is 12 amino acids.